These T cell receptor beta chains were read from a single sample in a study of Graves' ophthalmopathy and Graves' hyperthyroidism. TCRdb re-called the multiplex PCR reads with MiXCR, one entry per CDR3 protein. This repertoire shows some 240,000 distinct CDR3 sequences, around 50% found once; its top ten account for approximately 51%. Sequencing was performed on peripheral blood. These TCRs come from an adult man with Graves' ophthalmopathy. Both conserved end residues are part of each CDR3. The D gene is left open where the match is weak. For some rows the clone size is stated as once, few or many, or as a class when expanded; others skip it.

V	J	D	size	CDR3	DNA
TRBV5-6	TRBJ1-2	-	-	CASSLPDRGYTF	TGTGCCAGCAGCTTGCCTGACAGGGGCTACACCTTC
TRBV4-1	TRBJ1-5	-	-	CASSQDRSQDQPQHF	TGCGCCAGCAGCCAAGACAGGTCCCAAGATCAGCCCCAGCATTTT
TRBV29-1	TRBJ1-5	-	-	CSVDGGRDNQPQHF	TGCAGCGTTGACGGGGGACGGGACAATCAGCCCCAGCATTTT
TRBV12-3/TRBV12-4	TRBJ1-3	-	-	CATGVLENTIYF	TGTGCCACCGGGGTTCTGGAAAACACCATATATTTT
TRBV6-4	TRBJ1-6	-	-	CASSDSKGGNSPLHF	TGTGCCAGCAGTGACTCGAAGGGGGGAAATTCACCCCTCCACTTT
TRBV5-8	TRBJ1-4	-	-	CASSEKRGGQPGEKLFF	TGTGCCAGCAGTGAAAAGAGGGGGGGCCAACCGGGAGAAAAACTGTTTTTT
TRBV6-1	TRBJ1-2	-	many	CASSEAGPGYTF	TGTGCCAGCAGTGAAGCAGGGCCTGGCTACACCTTC
TRBV6-4	TRBJ1-2	-	few	CASSEGDGYTF	TGTGCCAGCAGTGAGGGGGACGGCTACACCTTC
TRBV2	TRBJ1-5	TRBD1	-	CASSGGTGLYNQPQHF	TGTGCCAGCAGTGGTGGGACAGGGCTTTACAATCAGCCCCAGCATTTT
TRBV7-9	TRBJ2-6	-	-	CASSLVFDRTGANVLTF	TGTGCCAGCAGCTTAGTGTTCGACAGGACCGGGGCCAACGTCCTGACTTTC
TRBV5-1	TRBJ2-2	-	-	CASSPGHTNTGELFF	TGCGCCAGCAGCCCTGGGCACACGAACACCGGGGAGCTGTTTTTT
TRBV5-5	TRBJ1-6	-	few	CASSSRRQDPPSLHF	TGTGCCAGCAGTTCAAGGAGACAGGACCCCCCGTCCCTCCACTTT
TRBV5-4	TRBJ2-5	TRBD1	-	CASSADRHQETQYF	TGTGCCAGCAGCGCGGACAGGCACCAAGAGACCCAGTACTTC
TRBV9	TRBJ2-6	-	few	CASSEVAPYSGANVLTF	TGTGCCAGCAGTGAAGTTGCACCCTATTCTGGGGCCAACGTCCTGACTTTC
TRBV19	TRBJ1-1	-	-	CASSIAQTRNTEAFF	TGTGCCAGTAGTATAGCACAGACTCGGAACACTGAAGCTTTCTTT
TRBV25-1	TRBJ1-2	-	-	CASSVSGSYGYTF	TGTGCCAGCAGTGTTTCGGGGAGCTATGGCTACACCTTC
TRBV20-1	TRBJ1-4	TRBD1	-	CSAGDRAATNEKLFF	TGCAGTGCTGGGGACAGGGCTGCAACTAATGAAAAACTGTTTTTT
TRBV7-3	TRBJ1-1	-	-	CASSPRRGNTEAFF	TGTGCCAGCAGCCCGCGGCGTGGGAACACTGAAGCTTTCTTT
TRBV7-2	TRBJ2-7	-	-	CASSFTGKTYEQYF	TGTGCCAGCAGCTTTACAGGGAAAACCTACGAGCAGTACTTC
TRBV7-3	TRBJ2-7	TRBD1	-	CASSSGQGSYEQYF	TGTGCCAGCAGTTCGGGACAGGGTTCCTACGAGCAGTACTTC
TRBV29-1	TRBJ2-1	TRBD1	once	CSISGTGNEQFF	TGCAGCATTTCCGGGACAGGGAATGAGCAGTTCTTC
TRBV4-1	TRBJ2-7	-	few	CASSQDASGYEQYF	TGCGCCAGCAGCCAAGATGCCTCAGGCTACGAGCAGTACTTC
TRBV7-8	TRBJ2-5	-	many	CASSLGEWVETQYF	TGTGCCAGCAGCTTAGGGGAATGGGTCGAGACCCAGTACTTC
TRBV20-1	TRBJ2-7	TRBD1	-	CSALDRTGSRVEQYF	TGCAGTGCTCTCGACAGGACAGGCAGCCGTGTTGAGCAGTACTTC
TRBV10-3	TRBJ1-1	TRBD1	-	CASRDGTGLNTEAFF	TGTGCCAGCAGGGATGGGACAGGTTTGAACACTGAAGCTTTCTTT
TRBV24-1	TRBJ2-5	-	-	CASSTGRGSQETQYF	TGCGCCAGCAGCACGGGGCGGGGATCCCAAGAGACCCAGTACTTC
TRBV2	TRBJ2-5	TRBD2	-	CASVPAGGGQETQYF	TGTGCCAGCGTACCTGCGGGAGGGGGCCAAGAGACCCAGTACTTC
TRBV13	TRBJ2-7	-	-	CASSLAGAGYEQYF	TGTGCCAGCAGCTTAGCCGGAGCAGGATACGAGCAGTACTTC
TRBV4-1	TRBJ2-7	-	-	CASSQESTESPKQYF	TGCGCCAGCAGCCAAGAGAGTACGGAGTCCCCTAAGCAGTACTTC
TRBV12-3/TRBV12-4	TRBJ2-5	TRBD1	-	CASSQEGQGIMYF	TGTGCCAGCAGCCAAGAAGGACAGGGGATAATGTACTTC
TRBV7-2	TRBJ2-2	-	few	CASSFKGGGELFF	TGTGCCAGCAGCTTCAAGGGAGGCGGGGAGCTGTTTTTT
TRBV7-3	TRBJ2-6	-	-	CASSLNPGGANVLTF	TGTGCCAGCAGCTTAAATCCCGGTGGGGCCAACGTCCTGACTTTC
TRBV12-3/TRBV12-4	TRBJ2-1	-	-	CTSSLVDEQFF	TGTACCAGCAGTTTGGTTGATGAGCAGTTCTTC
TRBV5-1	TRBJ1-6	-	few	CASSLDLQRSPLHF	TGCGCCAGCAGCTTGGACCTCCAAAGGTCACCCCTCCACTTT
TRBV7-9	TRBJ2-2	-	few	CASSFGINTGELFF	TGTGCCAGCAGCTTCGGGATAAACACCGGGGAGCTGTTTTTT
TRBV19	TRBJ1-1	-	-	CASSIGSGTFTEAFF	TGTGCCAGTAGTATAGGGTCAGGGACTTTCACTGAAGCTTTCTTT
TRBV2	TRBJ1-4	-	few	CASSETYGVDEKLFF	TGTGCCAGCAGTGAAACGTACGGTGTGGATGAAAAACTGTTTTTT
TRBV20-1	TRBJ2-5	TRBD2	-	CSASDSGRVQETQYF	TGCAGTGCTAGCGACAGCGGGAGGGTACAAGAGACCCAGTACTTC
TRBV12-3/TRBV12-4	TRBJ2-5	TRBD1	-	CASSPGQGAWETQYF	TGTGCCAGCAGCCCTGGACAGGGGGCTTGGGAGACCCAGTACTTC
TRBV20-1	TRBJ1-1	-	-	CSARVWSLNTEAFF	TGCAGTGCTAGAGTATGGTCTTTGAACACTGAAGCTTTCTTT
TRBV19	TRBJ1-5	-	-	CATSGWKEPQHF	TGTGCCACCAGTGGGTGGAAAGAGCCCCAGCATTTT
TRBV7-9	TRBJ1-3	-	-	CASSSDSYHSGNTIYF	TGTGCCAGCAGCTCGGACTCATACCACTCTGGAAACACCATATATTTT
TRBV4-1	TRBJ1-6	TRBD1	-	CASSQDRGQGSRGSPLHF	TGCGCCAGCAGCCAAGATCGGGGACAGGGTTCCAGGGGATCACCCCTCCACTTT